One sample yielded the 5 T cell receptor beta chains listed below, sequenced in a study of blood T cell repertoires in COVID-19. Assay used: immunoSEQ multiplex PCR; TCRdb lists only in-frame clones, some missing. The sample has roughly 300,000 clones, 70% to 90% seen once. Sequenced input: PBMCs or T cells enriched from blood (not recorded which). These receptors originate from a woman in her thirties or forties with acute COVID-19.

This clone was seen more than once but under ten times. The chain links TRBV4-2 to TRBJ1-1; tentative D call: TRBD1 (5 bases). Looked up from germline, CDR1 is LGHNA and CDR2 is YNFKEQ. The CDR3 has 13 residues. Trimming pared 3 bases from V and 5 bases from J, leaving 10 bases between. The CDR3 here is CASSHTTGTEAFF. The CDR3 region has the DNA TGTGCCAGCAGCCACACTACAGGTACTGAAGCTTTCTTT.

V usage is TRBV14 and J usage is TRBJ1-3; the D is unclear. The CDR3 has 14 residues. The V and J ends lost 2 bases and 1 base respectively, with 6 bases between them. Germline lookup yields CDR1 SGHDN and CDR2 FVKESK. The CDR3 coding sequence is TGTGCCAGCAGCCAACTTCTGTCTGGAAACACCATATATTTT. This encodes CASSQLLSGNTIYF. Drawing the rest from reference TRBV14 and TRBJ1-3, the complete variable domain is EAGVTQFPSHSVIEKGQTVTLRCDPISGHDNLYWYRRVMGKEIKFLLHFVKESKQDESGMPNNRFLAERTGGTYSTLKVQPAELEDSGVYFCASSQLLSGNTIYFGEGSWLTVV.

The CDR3 loop reads CSAIRNNEQFF. The CDR3 DNA is TGCAGTGCTATCAGAAACAATGAGCAGTTCTTC. The chain is built from TRBV20-1 and TRBJ2-1; D unclear. V was pared by 4 bases and J by 5 bases, with 6 bases between. Germline V gene sequence: CDR1 DFQATT, CDR2 SNEGSKA (reference sequence). The CDR3 sequence is 11 residues long.

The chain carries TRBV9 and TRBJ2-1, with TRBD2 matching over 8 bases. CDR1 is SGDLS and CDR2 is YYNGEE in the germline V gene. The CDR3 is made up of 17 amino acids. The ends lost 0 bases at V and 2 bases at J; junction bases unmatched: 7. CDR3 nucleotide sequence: TGTGCCAGCAGCGTAGGAGCCGAGCGGGAGCCCTACAATGAGCAGTTCTTC. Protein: CASSVGAEREPYNEQFF. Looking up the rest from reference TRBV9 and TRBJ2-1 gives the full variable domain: DSGVTQTPKHLITATGQRVTLRCSPRSGDLSVYWYQQSLDQGLQFLIQYYNGEERAKGNILERFSAQQFPDLHSELNLSSLELGDSALYFCASSVGAEREPYNEQFFGPGTRLTVL.

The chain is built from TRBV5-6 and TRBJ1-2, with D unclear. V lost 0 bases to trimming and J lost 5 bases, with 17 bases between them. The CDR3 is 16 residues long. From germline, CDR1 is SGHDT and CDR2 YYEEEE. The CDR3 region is CASSLANRESVYGYTF. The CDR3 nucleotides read TGTGCCAGCAGCTTGGCCAATCGGGAGTCCGTGTATGGCTACACCTTC. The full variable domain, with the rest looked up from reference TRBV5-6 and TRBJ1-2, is DAGVTQSPTHLIKTRGQQVTLRCSPKSGHDTVSWYQQALGQGPQFIFQYYEEEERQRGNFPDRFSGHQFPNYSSELNVNALLLGDSALYLCASSLANRESVYGYTFGSGTRLTVV.